This T cell receptor beta chain was retrieved from a study of response to subunit inactivated influenza vaccine. Each CDR3 protein is one row after TCRdb ran MiXCR on the RT-PCR reads. Of over 750,000 distinct CDR3 sequences listed, 21% are singletons. This CDR3 is built from 13 residues. Trimming removed 3 bases from V and 2 bases from J, with 7 bases in between. With respect to this clonotype: Its matching antigen is unknown.

Study-wide results and caveats: T cells newly recruited by each seasonal influenza vaccination are few, the authors suggested.

This TCR derives from a man aged 45 to 65 who received an inactivated influenza vaccine. The source was PBMCs from blood, collected 5 to 6 days after vaccination. This chain joins TRBV12-3 or TRBV12-4 and TRBJ2-5; no reliable D call. The CDR3 nucleotides are TGTGCCAGCAGTTTTTCCCTTCAAGAGACCCAGTACTTC. Residues: CASSFSLQETQYF.